The entry below gives a single T cell receptor (beta chain) sequence along with its context. Antigen specificity is unknown. The data were taken from a study of T cells in localized non-small cell lung cancer. Study outcomes and limitations: Heterogeneity remains possible, as sequencing covered one tumor region only. Uninvolved adjacent lung had the highest recorded T cell clonality, with tumor below it. Median detection of top 100 tumor clones in adjacent lung was approximately 50 clones. Longer overall survival was linked to higher blood T cell density.

This table comes from immunoSEQ multiplex PCR, and its TCRdb copy is limited to in-frame clones, with some not included. The table includes 10,000 to 12,000 clones, 40% to 55% detected once. The clonotype was recovered from a woman between 40 and 69 years old with stage II squamous cell lung carcinoma. The input for sequencing was lymph node tissue, taken before any cancer treatment.

CDR3: CASSTLWAGGPYEQYF. CDR3 coding DNA: TGTGCCAGCAGCACCCTCTGGGCGGGGGGGCCTTACGAGCAGTACTTC. The chain links TRBV28 to TRBJ2-7; 9 nucleotides agree with TRBD2. The CDR3 has 16 amino acids. Germline CDR1 MDHEN, CDR2 SYDVKM. V was pared by 6 bases and J by 4 bases, with 13 bases of the junction left unmatched.